This T cell receptor beta chain was identified in a study of radiotherapy plus CTLA-4 blockade in lung cancer. The wider study: Objective response was observed in approximately 18% of patients, and disease control in 31%. Study conclusions and caveats: Dynamics of early blood T cell clones, together with interferon-beta, were reportedly the best predictors of response. Blood TCR clones of tumor origin expanded after radiotherapy plus ipilimumab.

With respect to this clone: What it recognizes is unknown.

Measured with immunoSEQ multiplex PCR; TCRdb has only the in-frame clones, and not every one. The sample has roughly 60,000 clones, around 77% seen once; the top ten hold 2.9%. CDR1 and CDR2 (germline): MDHEN, SYDVKM. CDR3 length: 16 residues. The V gene end was trimmed by 4 bases and the J gene end by 7 bases; junction bases not matched to a gene: 12. With ipilimumab providing CTLA-4 blockade, focal radiation was administered to patients who had chemo-refractory metastatic non-small-cell lung cancer. The receptor was isolated from a human donor with non-small cell lung cancer who had a complete response to radiotherapy plus ipilimumab. The sample was peripheral blood, taken from a patient treated with radiotherapy plus ipilimumab. The rearrangement links TRBV28 to TRBJ1-2; TRBD1 agrees at 10 bases. Written as DNA, the CDR3 is TGTGCCAGCAGTTCAACATTCCGGGACAGGGGTGGTGGCTACACCTTC. It translates to CASSSTFRDRGGGYTF.